Below, 19 T cell receptor beta chains from the same sample are listed, as sequenced in a study of immune evolution from preneoplasia to lung adenocarcinoma. Repertoires were generated with immunoSEQ multiplex PCR, while TCRdb's copy carries only in-frame clones and drops some. The sample lists roughly 3,900 clones, under 80% occurring once. Sequencing was done on a sample of FFPE invasive lung adenocarcinoma tissue. The receptors were sampled from a person aged 65 to 79 with invasive lung adenocarcinoma. Some clones in this sample may be carry-over from other donors' samples.

The rearrangement uses TRBV28 and TRBJ1-1, with TRBD1 matching 7 bases. Germline loops: CDR1 MDHEN, CDR2 SYDVKM. The J segment lost 1 base and the V segment lost 5 bases, leaving 10 bases of the junction unmatched. The CDR3 covers 16 residues. CDR3 sequence: CASSPDRWGWNTEAFF. DNA of the CDR3: TGTGCCAGCAGTCCGGACAGGTGGGGTTGGAACACTGAAGCTTTCTTT.

This clone was detected only a few times. The chain combines TRBV28 with TRBJ2-5; TRBD2 agrees at 8 bases. The V gene's germline CDR1 is MDHEN and CDR2 SYDVKM. With 3 bases clipped from V and 6 bases from J, the junction kept 6 bases outside the gene matches. The CDR3 runs to 14 residues. CDR3 sequence (DNA): TGTGCCAGCAGTTTTTTTGCGGGAGGAAAGACCCAGTACTTC. It codes for CASSFFAGGKTQYF.

V usage is TRBV30 and J usage is TRBJ2-1; 13 positions agree with TRBD2. Germline CDR1 GTSNPN, CDR2 SVGIG (reference sequence). With 0 bases clipped from V and 0 bases from J, the junction kept 8 bases outside the gene matches. The CDR3 runs to 19 residues. The CDR3 DNA reads as TGTGCCTGGAGTGTACTGTCACTAGCGGGAGGGAGCTCCTACAATGAGCAGTTCTTC. This gives the protein CAWSVLSLAGGSSYNEQFF.

This rearrangement joins TRBV4-1 to TRBJ2-5; 11 bases are a match to TRBD2. CDR1 is MGHRA and CDR2 is YSYEKL in the germline V gene. J lost 2 bases, V lost 1 base, and 6 bases had no gene match. The CDR3 totals 17 residues. CDR3 coding DNA: TGCGCCAGCAGCCAAGGGCTAGCGGGAGGTCAACAAGAGACCCAGTACTTC. Its translation is CASSQGLAGGQQETQYF.

V usage is TRBV5-6 and J usage is TRBJ1-2; D ambiguous. CDR1 and CDR2 (germline): SGHDT, YYEEEE. V was clipped by 1 base and J by 4 bases, with 8 bases between them. The CDR3 spans 13 residues. The CDR3 DNA reads as TGTGCCAGCAGCTTGCCTAGCAGCTATGGCTACACCTTC. Its translation is CASSLPSSYGYTF.

The chain recombines TRBV28 with TRBJ1-2; 9 bases map to TRBD1. Per germline, CDR1 MDHEN and CDR2 SYDVKM. V trimming: 10 bases; J trimming: 4 bases; junction bases outside the gene matches: 4. The CDR3 spans 12 residues. CDR3 sequence reads: CATIQGAYGYTF. The CDR3 DNA is TGTGCCACTATACAGGGGGCCTATGGCTACACCTTC.

The genes are TRBV15 and TRBJ1-1; no clear D. The CDR3 spans 18 residues. Trimming cost V 1 base and J 3 bases, with 21 bases left between them. In germline, CDR1 is LNHNV, CDR2 YYDKDF (reference sequence). Here the CDR3 reads CATSRAYSTRLLDTEAFF. The CDR3, as DNA: TGTGCCACCAGCAGAGCCTACTCCACACGGCTCTTAGACACTGAAGCTTTCTTT.

J is TRBJ2-7 and V is TRBV7-8; tentative D call: TRBD2 (5 bases). From germline, CDR1 is SGHVS and CDR2 FQNEAQ. V lost 5 bases and J lost 0, with 8 bases in between. This CDR3 has 13 residues. The CDR3: CASSTGSSYEQYF. CDR3 bases: TGTGCCAGCAGCACGGGATCCTCCTACGAGCAGTACTTC. Drawing the rest from reference TRBV7-8 and TRBJ2-7, the complete variable domain is GAGVSQSPRYKVAKRGQDVALRCDPISGHVSLFWYQQALGQGPEFLTYFQNEAQLDKSGLPSDRFFAERPEGSVSTLKIQRTQQEDSAVYLCASSTGSSYEQYFGPGTRLTVT.

This clone was observed once. The rearrangement links TRBV7-2 to TRBJ2-1; unclear D gene. The CDR3 covers 12 residues. V was pared by 3 bases and J by 13 bases, with 13 bases between. Germline V lookup: CDR1 SGHTA, CDR2 FQGNSA. The DNA of the CDR3 is TGTGCCAGCAGCTTCCCCGGCAGACGACAGTTCTTC. Its translation: CASSFPGRRQFF. Full variable domain (missing parts from reference TRBV7-2 and TRBJ2-1): GAGVSQSPSNKVTEKGKDVELRCDPISGHTALYWYRQSLGQGLEFLIYFQGNSAPDKSGLPSDRFSAERTGGSVSTLTIQRTQQEDSAVYLCASSFPGRRQFFGPGTRLTVL.

The chain recombines TRBV30 with TRBJ2-7; D is unresolved. This CDR3 region has 11 residues. Trimming shortened V by 5 bases and J by 2 bases, and 7 bases separated the two germline ends. The V gene's germline CDR1 is GTSNPN and CDR2 SVGIG (reference sequence). The CDR3 protein is CAWDHTYEQYF. As DNA, the CDR3 is TGTGCCTGGGACCACACCTACGAGCAGTACTTC.

The chain is built from TRBV4-2 and TRBJ1-2, with TRBD1 matching over 9 bases. Germline values: CDR1 LGHNA, CDR2 YNFKEQ. V lost 7 bases, J lost 6 bases, and 9 bases stayed unmatched. The CDR3 consists of 14 residues. The CDR3 coding sequence is TGTGCCAGCACTCCGGGACAGGGAGGTGATGGCTACACCTTC. This sequence encodes CASTPGQGGDGYTF.

The chain combines TRBV19 with TRBJ1-5; D possibly corresponds to TRBD1 (6 bases). CDR1 and CDR2 (germline): LNHDA, SQIVND (reference sequence). Trimming took 2 bases from V and 6 from J, leaving 17 bases between them. The CDR3 is 16 amino acids. For the CDR3, the DNA is TGTGCCAGTAGTATAAAGGAGGGGGTCCTTCCTCAGCCCCAGCATTTT. This translates into CASSIKEGVLPQPQHF.

The CDR3 region has the DNA TGTGCCATCAGTGAGTCGAGTGGGGGAGAAGCTTTCTTT. Its protein product is CAISESSGGEAFF. V and J are TRBV10-3 and TRBJ1-1, with a possible D match to TRBD1 (5 bases). V was pared by 0 bases and J by 8 bases, with 10 bases between. The CDR3 length is 13 residues. Germline V CDR1 and CDR2: ENHRY, SYGVKD.

In DNA, the CDR3 is TGTGCCAGCAAATATATTCTAGGGTCCAATGAGCAGTTCTTC. The encoded protein is CASKYILGSNEQFF. The chain has TRBV7-9 and TRBJ2-1; D not certain. Trimming shortened V by 7 bases and J by 6 bases, and 16 bases separated the two germline ends. The germline V gene encodes CDR1 SEHNR and CDR2 FQNEAQ (reference sequence). The CDR3 is 14 amino acids.

This clone was counted between two and nine times. The chain links TRBV7-8 to TRBJ2-7, with 10 bases matching TRBD2. Per the germline V gene, CDR1 is SGHVS and CDR2 is FQNEAQ. This CDR3 contains 15 residues. Trimming took 7 bases from V and 2 from J; bases not matched to a gene: 8. CDR3 amino acids: CASTQAGGPPYEQYF. DNA of the CDR3: TGTGCCAGCACCCAAGCGGGAGGGCCTCCCTACGAGCAGTACTTC.

The chain links TRBV25-1 to TRBJ2-1; D is unclear. The CDR3 runs 12 residues. V lost 3 bases to trimming and J lost 2 bases, with 2 bases between them. The germline V gene encodes CDR1 MGHDK and CDR2 SYGVNS. CDR3 nucleotides: TGTGCCAGCAGTGATACCTACAATGAGCAGTTCTTC. This translates into CASSDTYNEQFF.

The chain employs TRBV7-9 and TRBJ2-5; no firm D call. The length of the CDR3 is 15 residues. Germline lookup yields CDR1 SEHNR and CDR2 FQNEAQ (reference sequence). The V end lost 5 bases, the J end lost 6 bases, and 19 bases lay between the germline ends. Written as DNA, the CDR3 is TGTGCCAGCAGCCCGTCACCGGGCAGCTGGAAGACCCAGTACTTC. Its protein is CASSPSPGSWKTQYF. The variable domain in full, completed from reference TRBV7-9 and TRBJ2-5, reads DTGVSQNPRHKITKRGQNVTFRCDPISEHNRLYWYRQTLGQGPEFLTYFQNEAQLEKSRLLSDRFSAERPKGSFSTLEIQRTEQGDSAMYLCASSPSPGSWKTQYFGPGTRLLVL.

The V call is TRBV5-1, the J call TRBJ2-3, with 8 bases matching TRBD2. J gave up 2 bases and V 3 bases, and 2 bases lay outside the gene matches. The CDR3 runs 14 residues. Germline loops: CDR1 SGHRS, CDR2 YFSETQ. CDR3 nucleotides: TGCGCCAGCAGCTCCGGACTAGCCACAGATACGCAGTATTTT. Protein product: CASSSGLATDTQYF.

The chain employs TRBV5-1 and TRBJ2-5; no firm D call. V lost 0 bases and J lost 5, with 5 bases in between. The CDR3 spans 12 residues. CDR1 and CDR2 from the germline V gene are SGHRS and YFSETQ. CDR3 region: CASSLEEETQYF. In DNA form, the CDR3 reads TGCGCCAGCAGCTTGGAGGAGGAGACCCAGTACTTC.